The next 2 T cell receptor beta chains were all read from a single sample in a study of early T cells in non-severe SARS-CoV-2 infection. In TCRdb, the 5' RACE reads were re-called with MiXCR into one record per CDR3 protein. The sample lists tens of thousands of distinct CDR3 sequences, under 7.5% occurring once. This specimen consisted of whole blood, obtained at baseline. The receptors here all came from an adult who was a healthcare worker with PCR-confirmed SARS-CoV-2 infection or an uninfected control (not recorded which).

This clonotype appeared many times. The chain couples TRBV4-2 to TRBJ2-1, with D possibly matching TRBD2 (5 bases). Trimming shortened V by 0 bases and J by 6 bases, and 12 bases separated the two germline ends. The CDR3 sequence is 15 residues long. Per germline, CDR1 LGHNA and CDR2 YNFKEQ. The CDR3 DNA reads TGTGCCAGCAGCCAAGACCCGGCTGGAGGCAATGAGCAGTTCTTC. Amino acids: CASSQDPAGGNEQFF.

V usage is TRBV21-1 and J usage is TRBJ2-5; TRBD1, the table's D call, lacks a check against the DNA. TRBV21-1 is flagged as a pseudogene. This CDR3 region has 15 residues. The CDR3 loop is CASGDPRQFGETQYF. The CDR3 DNA is TGTGCCAGCGGCGACCCAAGACAGTTCGGCGAGACCCAGTACTTC.